Listed below are T cell receptor beta chains from one sample, sequenced in a study of response to subunit inactivated influenza vaccine. TCRdb ran MiXCR on the RT-PCR reads and lists one entry per CDR3 protein. This table holds about 240,000 distinct CDR3 sequences, 9% to 15% found once. Sequencing used non-naive T cells sorted from PBMCs, obtained 14 to 15 days before vaccination. Receptors were obtained from a middle-aged man who received an inactivated influenza vaccine. CDR3s include the opening cysteine and the closing phenylalanine or tryptophan. Each record gives: CDR3 length, J gene, clone size, D gene, V gene, CDR3 protein, CDR3 DNA. A D gene is named only where the DNA matches it firmly. Rows may omit the clone size; those that give it use once, few, many or a size class.

len: 11
j_gene: TRBJ2-7
abundance: NA
d_gene: NA
v_gene: TRBV28
CDR3aa: CASSLYRDKIF
CDR3nt: TGTGCCAGCAGTTTATACCGGGACAAGATCTTC

len: 13
j_gene: TRBJ1-1
abundance: many
d_gene: NA
v_gene: TRBV7-9
CDR3aa: CASSFQGNTEAFF
CDR3nt: TGTGCCAGCAGCTTTCAGGGGAACACTGAAGCTTTCTTT

len: 12
j_gene: TRBJ2-3
abundance: few
d_gene: NA
v_gene: TRBV29-1
CDR3aa: CSVAETTDTQYF
CDR3nt: TGCAGCGTTGCGGAAACCACAGATACGCAGTATTTT

len: 15
j_gene: TRBJ1-2
abundance: many
d_gene: TRBD1
v_gene: TRBV7-2
CDR3aa: CASSLEQGANYGYTF
CDR3nt: TGTGCCAGCAGCTTAGAACAGGGGGCTAACTATGGCTACACCTTC

len: 15
j_gene: TRBJ1-6
abundance: NA
d_gene: TRBD1
v_gene: TRBV12-3/TRBV12-4
CDR3aa: CASSTTGTANSPLHF
CDR3nt: TGTGCCAGCAGCACCACCGGGACAGCTAATTCACCCCTCCACTTT

len: 15
j_gene: TRBJ2-5
abundance: NA
d_gene: NA
v_gene: TRBV14
CDR3aa: CASSQTGTDVRGEYF
CDR3nt: TGTGCCAGCAGCCAAACCGGGACCGACGTCAGGGGGGAGTACTTC

len: 15
j_gene: TRBJ1-5
abundance: few
d_gene: NA
v_gene: TRBV6-1
CDR3aa: CASTLGGDSNQPQHF
CDR3nt: TGTGCCAGCACCCTGGGAGGAGATAGCAATCAGCCCCAGCATTTT

len: 16
j_gene: TRBJ2-1
abundance: few
d_gene: TRBD2
v_gene: TRBV6-2/TRBV6-3
CDR3aa: CASSPKGGRARNEQFF
CDR3nt: TGTGCCAGCAGCCCCAAGGGCGGGAGGGCCCGGAATGAGCAGTTCTTC

len: 17
j_gene: TRBJ1-6
abundance: few
d_gene: TRBD1
v_gene: TRBV7-8
CDR3aa: CASSFNAGTGGRSPLHF
CDR3nt: TGTGCCAGCAGCTTCAATGCCGGGACAGGGGGGAGATCACCCCTCCACTTT

len: 17
j_gene: TRBJ1-4
abundance: few
d_gene: TRBD1
v_gene: TRBV4-2
CDR3aa: CASSQDLGAGGGEKLFF
CDR3nt: TGTGCCAGCAGCCAAGATCTTGGAGCAGGGGGCGGGGAAAAACTGTTTTTT

len: 14
j_gene: TRBJ1-2
abundance: few
d_gene: NA
v_gene: TRBV6-2/TRBV6-3
CDR3aa: CASSRDLANYGYTF
CDR3nt: TGTGCCAGCAGTCGGGACCTAGCTAACTATGGCTACACCTTC

len: 14
j_gene: TRBJ1-5
abundance: NA
d_gene: TRBD1
v_gene: TRBV19
CDR3aa: CASSQDRGGQPQHF
CDR3nt: TGTGCCAGTAGTCAAGACAGGGGAGGCCAGCCCCAGCATTTT

len: 12
j_gene: TRBJ2-1
abundance: NA
d_gene: NA
v_gene: TRBV11-3
CDR3aa: CASSQQWNEQFF
CDR3nt: TGTGCCAGCAGCCAACAGTGGAATGAGCAGTTCTTC

len: 13
j_gene: TRBJ1-1
abundance: NA
d_gene: NA
v_gene: TRBV5-1
CDR3aa: CASSSEGYTEAFF
CDR3nt: TGCGCCAGCAGCTCGGAAGGGTACACTGAAGCTTTCTTT

len: 13
j_gene: TRBJ2-5
abundance: few
d_gene: NA
v_gene: TRBV6-2/TRBV6-3
CDR3aa: CASTLGSGETQYF
CDR3nt: TGTGCCAGCACCCTTGGTTCCGGGGAGACCCAGTACTTC

len: 16
j_gene: TRBJ2-5
abundance: NA
d_gene: TRBD2
v_gene: TRBV5-5
CDR3aa: CASSLGLATYQETQYF
CDR3nt: TGTGCCAGCAGCCTCGGACTAGCGACGTACCAAGAGACCCAGTACTTC

len: 15
j_gene: TRBJ2-2
abundance: NA
d_gene: TRBD1
v_gene: TRBV28
CDR3aa: CASRWTGLDTGELFF
CDR3nt: TGTGCCAGCCGATGGACAGGGTTGGACACCGGGGAGCTGTTTTTT

len: 15
j_gene: TRBJ2-2
abundance: few
d_gene: TRBD1
v_gene: TRBV9
CDR3aa: CASSARGRGTGELFF
CDR3nt: TGTGCCAGCAGCGCCAGGGGGCGCGGCACCGGGGAGCTGTTTTTT

len: 14
j_gene: TRBJ2-7
abundance: NA
d_gene: NA
v_gene: TRBV7-8
CDR3aa: CASTQGSTRYEQYF
CDR3nt: TGTGCCAGCACTCAAGGTAGCACGCGGTACGAGCAGTACTTC

len: 12
j_gene: TRBJ2-1
abundance: few
d_gene: NA
v_gene: TRBV30
CDR3aa: CAWSIRGHEQFF
CDR3nt: TGTGCCTGGAGTATCCGGGGGCATGAGCAGTTCTTC

len: 15
j_gene: TRBJ1-1
abundance: many
d_gene: TRBD1
v_gene: TRBV5-1
CDR3aa: CASSLLPGGNTEAFF
CDR3nt: TGCGCCAGCAGCTTGTTACCAGGGGGGAACACTGAAGCTTTCTTT

len: 13
j_gene: TRBJ1-2
abundance: few
d_gene: NA
v_gene: TRBV2
CDR3aa: CATTMGKLYGYTF
CDR3nt: TGTGCCACCACAATGGGGAAACTCTATGGCTACACCTTC

len: 15
j_gene: TRBJ2-3
abundance: few
d_gene: NA
v_gene: TRBV11-3
CDR3aa: CASSPGRMGTDTQYF
CDR3nt: TGTGCCAGCAGCCCGGGACGGATGGGGACAGATACGCAGTATTTT

len: 13
j_gene: TRBJ2-7
abundance: NA
d_gene: NA
v_gene: TRBV4-2
CDR3aa: CASSQGDTYEQYF
CDR3nt: TGTGCCAGCAGCCAAGGGGACACGTACGAGCAGTACTTC

len: 16
j_gene: TRBJ2-1
abundance: many
d_gene: TRBD2
v_gene: TRBV4-2
CDR3aa: CASSHGLAGGNIEQFF
CDR3nt: TGTGCCAGCAGCCACGGGCTAGCGGGAGGGAACATTGAGCAGTTCTTC

len: 14
j_gene: TRBJ1-1
abundance: many
d_gene: NA
v_gene: TRBV7-9
CDR3aa: CASSLRGPPTEAFF
CDR3nt: TGTGCCAGCAGCTTGCGAGGCCCACCCACTGAAGCTTTCTTT

len: 13
j_gene: TRBJ1-2
abundance: NA
d_gene: TRBD1
v_gene: TRBV30
CDR3aa: CAWNRDRVYGYTF
CDR3nt: TGTGCCTGGAACAGGGACAGGGTCTATGGCTACACCTTC

len: 15
j_gene: TRBJ2-3
abundance: NA
d_gene: NA
v_gene: TRBV10-3
CDR3aa: CAIQGRPTSTDTQYF
CDR3nt: TGTGCCATTCAGGGGCGGCCCACTAGCACAGATACGCAGTATTTT

len: 13
j_gene: TRBJ2-7
abundance: NA
d_gene: NA
v_gene: TRBV24-1
CDR3aa: CATSDTGTQLWYF
CDR3nt: TGTGCCACCAGTGATACCGGGACGCAGCTATGGTACTTC

len: 14
j_gene: TRBJ2-5
abundance: NA
d_gene: NA
v_gene: TRBV7-2
CDR3aa: CASSLMWSGETQYF
CDR3nt: TGTGCCAGCAGCTTAATGTGGAGTGGCGAGACCCAGTACTTC

len: 15
j_gene: TRBJ2-3
abundance: few
d_gene: NA
v_gene: TRBV4-3
CDR3aa: CASSQADRSTDTQYF
CDR3nt: TGCGCCAGCAGCCAAGCCGACAGGAGCACAGATACGCAGTATTTT

len: 17
j_gene: TRBJ2-5
abundance: few
d_gene: NA
v_gene: TRBV11-3
CDR3aa: CASSLGNNPTSLETQYF
CDR3nt: TGTGCCAGCAGCTTGGGGAATAACCCCACTAGCTTGGAGACCCAGTACTTC

len: 15
j_gene: TRBJ1-5
abundance: few
d_gene: TRBD1
v_gene: TRBV7-9
CDR3aa: CAASAGRGSNQPQHF
CDR3nt: TGTGCCGCCAGCGCAGGCAGGGGGAGCAATCAGCCCCAGCATTTT

len: 16
j_gene: TRBJ1-5
abundance: NA
d_gene: TRBD1
v_gene: TRBV7-7
CDR3aa: CASSLGQEDSNQPQHF
CDR3nt: TGTGCTAGCAGCTTAGGACAGGAGGATAGCAATCAGCCCCAGCATTTT

len: 16
j_gene: TRBJ1-3
abundance: many
d_gene: NA
v_gene: TRBV9
CDR3aa: CASSAQGPFSGNTIYF
CDR3nt: TGTGCCAGCAGCGCCCAGGGACCGTTCTCTGGAAACACCATATATTTT

len: 12
j_gene: TRBJ2-1
abundance: many
d_gene: NA
v_gene: TRBV12-3/TRBV12-4
CDR3aa: CASSLVLGEQFF
CDR3nt: TGTGCCAGCAGTTTGGTTTTGGGCGAGCAGTTCTTC

len: 13
j_gene: TRBJ2-2
abundance: few
d_gene: NA
v_gene: TRBV4-3
CDR3aa: CASSQDLDGELFF
CDR3nt: TGCGCCAGCAGCCAAGATCTCGACGGGGAGCTGTTTTTT

len: 12
j_gene: TRBJ1-1
abundance: NA
d_gene: NA
v_gene: TRBV6-2/TRBV6-3
CDR3aa: CASNTANTEAFF
CDR3nt: TGTGCCAGCAATACAGCGAACACTGAAGCTTTCTTT

len: 13
j_gene: TRBJ1-1
abundance: few
d_gene: NA
v_gene: TRBV5-1
CDR3aa: CASSDNTGTEAFF
CDR3nt: TGCGCCAGCAGCGATAACACGGGTACTGAAGCTTTCTTT

len: 21
j_gene: TRBJ2-5
abundance: few
d_gene: TRBD2
v_gene: TRBV4-1
CDR3aa: CASSQDAVRIGPSGIQETQYF
CDR3nt: TGCGCCAGCAGCCAAGATGCCGTCCGGATCGGCCCTAGCGGGATTCAAGAGACCCAGTACTTC

len: 16
j_gene: TRBJ1-4
abundance: NA
d_gene: NA
v_gene: TRBV27
CDR3aa: CASSQKPGTTNEKLFF
CDR3nt: TGTGCCAGCAGTCAGAAGCCAGGGACAACTAATGAAAAACTGTTTTTT

len: 16
j_gene: TRBJ2-5
abundance: few
d_gene: TRBD2
v_gene: TRBV5-1
CDR3aa: CASSVAAGLASETQYF
CDR3nt: TGCGCCAGCAGCGTGGCCGCCGGACTAGCAAGCGAGACCCAGTACTTC

len: 14
j_gene: TRBJ2-7
abundance: NA
d_gene: NA
v_gene: TRBV11-2
CDR3aa: CASSRLTSSSEQYF
CDR3nt: TGTGCCAGCAGCCGCTTAACTAGTTCGTCCGAGCAGTACTTC

len: 16
j_gene: TRBJ1-6
abundance: many
d_gene: NA
v_gene: TRBV4-1
CDR3aa: CASSQDGLGSNSPLHF
CDR3nt: TGCGCCAGCAGCCAAGACGGACTGGGGTCAAATTCACCCCTCCACTTT

len: 14
j_gene: TRBJ2-7
abundance: few
d_gene: TRBD1
v_gene: TRBV28
CDR3aa: CASSLSGGPYEQYF
CDR3nt: TGTGCCAGCAGTTTATCAGGGGGCCCCTACGAGCAGTACTTC

len: 16
j_gene: TRBJ1-6
abundance: few
d_gene: NA
v_gene: TRBV12-3/TRBV12-4
CDR3aa: CASSLVLRAGNSPLHF
CDR3nt: TGTGCCAGCAGTTTAGTCCTGCGGGCTGGTAATTCACCCCTCCACTTT

len: 16
j_gene: TRBJ2-1
abundance: few
d_gene: TRBD2
v_gene: TRBV15
CDR3aa: CATSRGGASSYNEQFF
CDR3nt: TGTGCCACCAGTCGCGGGGGGGCCAGCTCCTACAATGAGCAGTTCTTC

len: 15
j_gene: TRBJ2-5
abundance: NA
d_gene: NA
v_gene: TRBV5-1
CDR3aa: CASSLVPAQGETQYF
CDR3nt: TGCGCCAGCAGCTTGGTGCCAGCCCAAGGGGAGACCCAGTACTTC

len: 11
j_gene: TRBJ2-1
abundance: NA
d_gene: NA
v_gene: TRBV20-1
CDR3aa: CSASLVYEQFF
CDR3nt: TGCAGTGCTAGCTTAGTCTATGAGCAGTTCTTC

len: 18
j_gene: TRBJ2-3
abundance: few
d_gene: TRBD2
v_gene: TRBV4-3
CDR3aa: CASSQDPTSGGSTDTQYF
CDR3nt: TGCGCCAGCAGCCAAGATCCCACAAGCGGGGGGAGCACAGATACGCAGTATTTT

len: 13
j_gene: TRBJ1-1
abundance: few
d_gene: NA
v_gene: TRBV2
CDR3aa: CASQEGEGTEAFF
CDR3nt: TGTGCCTCTCAGGAGGGTGAGGGCACTGAAGCTTTCTTT

len: 14
j_gene: TRBJ1-4
abundance: few
d_gene: TRBD1
v_gene: TRBV6-1
CDR3aa: CASSKTGGSEKLFF
CDR3nt: TGTGCCAGCAGTAAAACAGGGGGCAGCGAAAAACTGTTTTTT

len: 22
j_gene: TRBJ2-1
abundance: NA
d_gene: TRBD2
v_gene: TRBV20-1
CDR3aa: CSARDSRWASGNSWSSYNEQFF
CDR3nt: TGCAGTGCTAGAGATTCGCGCTGGGCTAGCGGGAATTCTTGGAGCTCCTACAATGAGCAGTTCTTC

len: 15
j_gene: TRBJ1-2
abundance: many
d_gene: TRBD1
v_gene: TRBV7-9
CDR3aa: CASSRSGTGSLGYTF
CDR3nt: TGTGCCAGCAGTCGATCCGGGACAGGGTCCCTTGGCTACACCTTC

len: 14
j_gene: TRBJ2-5
abundance: NA
d_gene: NA
v_gene: TRBV9
CDR3aa: CASSAMGLGGTQYF
CDR3nt: TGTGCCAGCAGCGCCATGGGACTTGGAGGGACCCAGTACTTC